This T cell receptor beta chain stems from a study of identical twins. Study-level points and caveats: Memory repertoires showed no such pattern, whereas abundant cord blood beta clonotypes carried fewer insertions.

CDR3 length: 15 residues. CDR1 and CDR2 (germline): DFQATT, SNEGSKA (reference sequence). V lost 3 bases, J lost 9 bases, and 7 bases stayed unmatched. In the case of this clonotype: Its antigen is still unknown.

Via MiXCR, TCRdb re-called the 5' RACE reads, giving one row per CDR3 protein. The sample lists about 730,000 distinct CDR3 sequences, about 20% occurring once. The sample also formed part of further work on T cells expressing NK-cell markers. That work states: Sorted CD3+CD56+NKG2C+, CD3+CD56+NKG2C- and CD3+CD56-NKG2C+ T cells supplied TCR beta repertoires. Seven donors tested HCMV-seropositive and one tested seronegative among the eight sequenced.

The source of this sequence is a woman younger than 30 in good health. Input material: PBMCs. This rearrangement joins TRBV20-1 to TRBJ2-1, with TRBD2 matching over 14 bases. DNA of the CDR3: TGCAGTGCTAGGAGGGGACTAGCGGGAGTTGTTGAGCAGTTCTTC. Translated, it gives CSARRGLAGVVEQFF.